What follows describes a single T cell receptor beta chain. This entry belongs to a study of blood T cell repertoires in COVID-19. The CDR3 length is 11 residues. V was pared by 5 bases and J by 8 bases, with 9 bases between. Method: immunoSEQ multiplex PCR; TCRdb's copy keeps in-frame clones and lacks some. This sample carries 450,000 or so clones, about 90% of them seen once, and the ten largest clones take about 0.57%. Sequencing was carried out using PBMCs or T cells enriched from blood (not recorded which). V is TRBV12-3 or TRBV12-4 and J is TRBJ1-2, with a tentative D call TRBD1 (6 bases). This receptor was taken from a young man who had recovered from COVID-19. The CDR3 region is CASSPGQGYTF. CDR3 nucleotide sequence: TGTGCCAGCAGTCCTGGACAGGGCTACACCTTC.